This T cell receptor (beta chain) stems from a study of cytomegalovirus exposure and HLA in healthy donors. Study observations and caveats: Both high specificity and high sensitivity reportedly marked the classifier's diagnosis of cytomegalovirus status.

In regard to this clone: Its antigen is unidentified.

PCR primers comprised 60 Vbeta and 13 Jbeta primers. The data were produced by immunoSEQ multiplex PCR, yet TCRdb's version contains in-frame clones alone and is incomplete. The sample yields 150,000 to 200,000 clones, around 84% seen once. The material sequenced was PBMCs. This sequence originates from a woman in her fifties or sixties in good health and CMV-seropositive.

The CDR3 bases are TGTGCCAGCAGCTTTCAGGGGGGAAGGCAGTTCTTC. It codes for CASSFQGGRQFF. The chain recombines TRBV7-2 with TRBJ2-1; D may be TRBD1 (7 bases). Per the germline V gene, CDR1 is SGHTA and CDR2 is FQGNSA. Trimming removed 3 bases at V and 12 bases at J, with 12 bases between. The CDR3 runs to 12 residues.